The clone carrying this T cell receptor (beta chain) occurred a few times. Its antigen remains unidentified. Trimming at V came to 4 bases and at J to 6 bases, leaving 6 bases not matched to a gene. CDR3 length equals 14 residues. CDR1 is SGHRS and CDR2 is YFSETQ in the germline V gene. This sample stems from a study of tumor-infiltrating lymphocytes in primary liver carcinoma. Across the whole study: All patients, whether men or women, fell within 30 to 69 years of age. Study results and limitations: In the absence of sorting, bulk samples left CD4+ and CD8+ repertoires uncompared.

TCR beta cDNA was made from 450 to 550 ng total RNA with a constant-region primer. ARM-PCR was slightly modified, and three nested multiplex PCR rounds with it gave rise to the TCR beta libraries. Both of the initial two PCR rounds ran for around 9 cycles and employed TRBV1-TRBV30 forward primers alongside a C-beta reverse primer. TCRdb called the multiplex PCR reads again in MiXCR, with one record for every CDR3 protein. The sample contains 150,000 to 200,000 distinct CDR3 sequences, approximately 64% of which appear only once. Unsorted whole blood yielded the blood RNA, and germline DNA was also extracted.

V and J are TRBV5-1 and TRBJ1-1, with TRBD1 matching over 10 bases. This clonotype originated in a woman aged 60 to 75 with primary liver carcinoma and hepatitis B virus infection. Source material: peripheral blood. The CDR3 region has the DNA TGCGCCAGCAGCCTGGGGACAGGGGACCCTGAAGCTTTCTTT. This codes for CASSLGTGDPEAFF.